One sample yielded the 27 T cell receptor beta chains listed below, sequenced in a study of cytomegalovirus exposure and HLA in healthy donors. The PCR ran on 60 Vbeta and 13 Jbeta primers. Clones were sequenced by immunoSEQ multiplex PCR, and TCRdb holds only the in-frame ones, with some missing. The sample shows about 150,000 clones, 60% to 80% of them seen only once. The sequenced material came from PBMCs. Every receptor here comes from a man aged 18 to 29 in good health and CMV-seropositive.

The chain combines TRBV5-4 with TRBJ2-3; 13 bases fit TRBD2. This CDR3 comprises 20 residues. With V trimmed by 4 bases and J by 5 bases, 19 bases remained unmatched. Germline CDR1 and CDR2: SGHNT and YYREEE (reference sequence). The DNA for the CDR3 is TGTGCCAGCAGCCCATCAAACCGGATGCGGACTAGCGGGAGTGGAGATACGCAGTATTTT. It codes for CASSPSNRMRTSGSGDTQYF.

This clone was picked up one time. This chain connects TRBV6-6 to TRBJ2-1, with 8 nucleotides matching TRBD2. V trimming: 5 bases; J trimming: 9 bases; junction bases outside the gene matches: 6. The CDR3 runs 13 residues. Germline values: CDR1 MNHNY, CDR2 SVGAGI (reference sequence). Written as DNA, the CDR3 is TGTGCCAGCAGTATAGCGGGACACCGTGAGCAGTTCTTC. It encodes CASSIAGHREQFF.

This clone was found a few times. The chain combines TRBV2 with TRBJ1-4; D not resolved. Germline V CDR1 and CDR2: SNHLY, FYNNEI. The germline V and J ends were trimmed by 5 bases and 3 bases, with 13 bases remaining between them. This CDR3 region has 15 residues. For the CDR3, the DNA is TGTGCCAGCAGTTCCAGTCCCGGGGCTAATGAAAAACTGTTTTTT. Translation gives CASSSSPGANEKLFF.

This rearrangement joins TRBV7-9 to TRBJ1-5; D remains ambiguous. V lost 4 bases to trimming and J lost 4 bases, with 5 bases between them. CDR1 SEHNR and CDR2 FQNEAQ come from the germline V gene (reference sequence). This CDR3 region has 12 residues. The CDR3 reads CASSSQNQPQHF. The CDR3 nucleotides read TGTGCCAGCAGCTCGCAGAATCAGCCCCAGCATTTT.

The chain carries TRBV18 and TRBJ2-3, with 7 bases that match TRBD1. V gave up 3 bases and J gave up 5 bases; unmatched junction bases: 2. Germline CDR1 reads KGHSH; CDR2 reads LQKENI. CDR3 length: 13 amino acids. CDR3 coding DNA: TGTGCCAGCTCACCCCGACAGGGAGATACGCAGTATTTT. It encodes CASSPRQGDTQYF.

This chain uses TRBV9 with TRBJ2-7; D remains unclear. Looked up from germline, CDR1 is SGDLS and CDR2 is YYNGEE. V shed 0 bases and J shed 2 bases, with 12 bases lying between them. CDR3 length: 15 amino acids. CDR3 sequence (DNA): TGTGCCAGCAGCGTAGCTCCTAGTTATACCTACGAGCAGTACTTC. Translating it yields CASSVAPSYTYEQYF.

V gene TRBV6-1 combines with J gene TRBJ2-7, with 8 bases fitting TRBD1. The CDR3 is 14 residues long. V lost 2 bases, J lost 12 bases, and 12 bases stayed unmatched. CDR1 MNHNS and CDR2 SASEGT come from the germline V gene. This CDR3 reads CASSETSLPGQVYF. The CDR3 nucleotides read TGTGCCAGCAGTGAAACCTCACTACCGGGACAGGTGTACTTC.

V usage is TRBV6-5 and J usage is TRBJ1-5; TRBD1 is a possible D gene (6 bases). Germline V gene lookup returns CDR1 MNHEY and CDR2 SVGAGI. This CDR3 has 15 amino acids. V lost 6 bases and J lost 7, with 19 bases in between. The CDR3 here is CASRASRGSGQPQHF. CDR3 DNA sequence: TGTGCCAGCAGGGCCTCCAGGGGTTCTGGGCAGCCCCAGCATTTT.

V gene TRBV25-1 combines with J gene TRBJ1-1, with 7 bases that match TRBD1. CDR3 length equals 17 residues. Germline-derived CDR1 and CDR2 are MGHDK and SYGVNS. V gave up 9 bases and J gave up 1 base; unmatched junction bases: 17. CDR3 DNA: TGTGCCAGTTCTCCATCCGACAGGGCTATAACGAACACTGAAGCTTTCTTT. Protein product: CASSPSDRAITNTEAFF.

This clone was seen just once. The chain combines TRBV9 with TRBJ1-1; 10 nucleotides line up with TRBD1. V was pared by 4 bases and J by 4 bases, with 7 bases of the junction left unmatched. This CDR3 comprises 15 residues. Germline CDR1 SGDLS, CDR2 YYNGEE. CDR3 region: CASSSGGTGVTEAFF. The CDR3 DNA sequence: TGTGCCAGCAGCTCGGGGGGGACAGGGGTCACTGAAGCTTTCTTT.

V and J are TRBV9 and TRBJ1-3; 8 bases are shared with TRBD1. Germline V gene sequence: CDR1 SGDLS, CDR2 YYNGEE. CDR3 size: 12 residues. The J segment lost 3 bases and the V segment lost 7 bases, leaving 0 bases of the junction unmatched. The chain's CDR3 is CASGQGGNTIYF. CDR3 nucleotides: TGTGCCAGCGGACAGGGTGGAAACACCATATATTTT.

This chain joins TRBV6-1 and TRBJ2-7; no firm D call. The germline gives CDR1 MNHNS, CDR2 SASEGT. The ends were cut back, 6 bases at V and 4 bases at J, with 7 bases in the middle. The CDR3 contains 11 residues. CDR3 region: CASRERYEQYF. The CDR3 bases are TGTGCCAGCAGGGAGAGATACGAGCAGTACTTC.

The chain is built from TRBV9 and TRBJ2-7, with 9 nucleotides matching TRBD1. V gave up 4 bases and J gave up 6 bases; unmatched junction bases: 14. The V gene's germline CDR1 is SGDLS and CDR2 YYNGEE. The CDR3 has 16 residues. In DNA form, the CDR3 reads TGTGCCAGCAGCCTCACAGGGGGCCAGGGAGGTCGCGAGCAGTACTTC. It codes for CASSLTGGQGGREQYF.

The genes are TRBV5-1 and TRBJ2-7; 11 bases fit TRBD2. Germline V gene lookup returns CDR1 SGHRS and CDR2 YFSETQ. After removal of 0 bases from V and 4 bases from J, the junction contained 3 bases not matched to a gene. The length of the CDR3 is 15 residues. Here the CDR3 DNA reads TGCGCCAGCAGCTTGGCCCCTAGCGGGAGGTACGAGCAGTACTTC. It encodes CASSLAPSGRYEQYF.

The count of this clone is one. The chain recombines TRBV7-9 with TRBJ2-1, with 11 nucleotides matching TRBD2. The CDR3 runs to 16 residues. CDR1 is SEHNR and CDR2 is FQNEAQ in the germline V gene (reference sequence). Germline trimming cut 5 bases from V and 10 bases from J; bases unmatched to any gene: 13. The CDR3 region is CASSPRTSGPYGEQFF. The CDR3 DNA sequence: TGTGCCAGCAGCCCCCGGACTAGCGGGCCTTACGGGGAGCAGTTCTTC.

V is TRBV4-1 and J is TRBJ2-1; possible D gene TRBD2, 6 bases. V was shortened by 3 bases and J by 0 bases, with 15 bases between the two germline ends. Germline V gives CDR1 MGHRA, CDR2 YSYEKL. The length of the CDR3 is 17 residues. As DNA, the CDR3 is TGCGCCAGCAGCCAGAATTTAGCGGCGAGCTCCTACAATGAGCAGTTCTTC. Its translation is CASSQNLAASSYNEQFF.

The CDR3 DNA is TGTGCCAGCACCCCTTATGACAGATTCAATGAGCAGTTCTTC. Translated, it gives CASTPYDRFNEQFF. This chain joins TRBV28 and TRBJ2-1; weak D call: TRBD1 (5 bases). CDR1 and CDR2 (germline): MDHEN, SYDVKM. V dropped 7 bases and J dropped 6 bases, with 16 bases sitting between them. The CDR3 loop spans 14 amino acids.

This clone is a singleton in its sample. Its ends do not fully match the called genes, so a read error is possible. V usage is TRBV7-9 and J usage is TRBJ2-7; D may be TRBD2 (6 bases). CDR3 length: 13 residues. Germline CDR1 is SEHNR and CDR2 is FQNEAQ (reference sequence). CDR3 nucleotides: TGTTCCAGCAGTTCCGGGGGATCCTACGAGCAGTACTTC. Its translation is CSSSSGGSYEQYF.

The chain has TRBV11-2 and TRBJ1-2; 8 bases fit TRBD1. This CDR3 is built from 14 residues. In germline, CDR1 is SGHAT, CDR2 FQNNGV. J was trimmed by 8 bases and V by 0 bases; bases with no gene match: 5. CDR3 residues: CASSLDRGDRGYTF. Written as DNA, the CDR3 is TGTGCCAGCAGCTTAGATCGAGGGGACAGGGGCTACACCTTC. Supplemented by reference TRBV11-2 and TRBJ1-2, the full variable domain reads EAGVAQSPRYKIIEKRQSVAFWCNPISGHATLYWYQQILGQGPKLLIQFQNNGVVDDSQLPKDRFSAERLKGVDSTLKIQPAKLEDSAVYLCASSLDRGDRGYTFGSGTRLTVV.

The CDR3 loop reads CASSQGYRADGYTF. The CDR3 bases are TGCGCCAGCAGCCAAGGTTACAGGGCAGATGGCTACACCTTC. This chain uses TRBV4-1 with TRBJ1-2, with D perhaps TRBD1 (6 bases). CDR3 length: 14 amino acids. Deletions cut 1 base from V and 6 bases from J, with 12 bases between. The germline V gene encodes CDR1 MGHRA and CDR2 YSYEKL.

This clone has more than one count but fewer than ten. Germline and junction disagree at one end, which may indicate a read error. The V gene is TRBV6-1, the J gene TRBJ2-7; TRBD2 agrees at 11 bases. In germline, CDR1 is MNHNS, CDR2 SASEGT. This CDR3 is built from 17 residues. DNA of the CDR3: TGTGCCAGCCGTGAGGAATCATTAGCGGGAGGGCTATACGAGCAGTACTTC. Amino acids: CASREESLAGGLYEQYF.

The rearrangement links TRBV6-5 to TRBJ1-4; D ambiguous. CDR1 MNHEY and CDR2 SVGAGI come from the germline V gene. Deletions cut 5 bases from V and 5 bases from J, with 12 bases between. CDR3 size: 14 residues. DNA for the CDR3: TGTGCCAGCAGTGAGGGCCTACTGAATGAAAAACTGTTTTTT. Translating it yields CASSEGLLNEKLFF.

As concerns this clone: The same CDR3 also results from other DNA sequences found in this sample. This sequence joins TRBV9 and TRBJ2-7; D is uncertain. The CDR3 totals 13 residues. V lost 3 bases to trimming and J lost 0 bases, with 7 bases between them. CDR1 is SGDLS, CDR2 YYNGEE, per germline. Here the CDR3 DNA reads TGTGCCAGCAGCGCAGGTCCCTCCTACGAGCAGTACTTC. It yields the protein CASSAGPSYEQYF.

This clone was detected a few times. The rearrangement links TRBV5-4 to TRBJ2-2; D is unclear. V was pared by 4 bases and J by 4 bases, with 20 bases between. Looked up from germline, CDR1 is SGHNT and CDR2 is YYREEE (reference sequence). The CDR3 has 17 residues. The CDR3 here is CASSQPLSDSSTGELFF. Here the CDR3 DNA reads TGTGCCAGCAGCCAGCCTCTTTCCGACTCATCCACCGGGGAGCTGTTTTTT.

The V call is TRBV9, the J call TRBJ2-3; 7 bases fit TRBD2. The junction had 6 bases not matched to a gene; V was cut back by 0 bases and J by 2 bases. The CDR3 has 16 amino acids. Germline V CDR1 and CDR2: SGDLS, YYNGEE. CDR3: CASSVVGLAVTDTQYF. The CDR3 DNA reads TGTGCCAGCAGCGTAGTTGGTCTAGCGGTCACAGATACGCAGTATTTT. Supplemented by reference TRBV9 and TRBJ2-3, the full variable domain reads DSGVTQTPKHLITATGQRVTLRCSPRSGDLSVYWYQQSLDQGLQFLIQYYNGEERAKGNILERFSAQQFPDLHSELNLSSLELGDSALYFCASSVVGLAVTDTQYFGPGTRLTVL.

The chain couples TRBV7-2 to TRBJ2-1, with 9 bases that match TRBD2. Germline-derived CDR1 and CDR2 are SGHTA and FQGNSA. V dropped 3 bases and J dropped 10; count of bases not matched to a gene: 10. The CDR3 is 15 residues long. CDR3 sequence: CASSFYRAGGGEQFF. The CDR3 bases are TGTGCCAGCAGCTTTTACCGAGCGGGAGGTGGAGAGCAGTTCTTC.

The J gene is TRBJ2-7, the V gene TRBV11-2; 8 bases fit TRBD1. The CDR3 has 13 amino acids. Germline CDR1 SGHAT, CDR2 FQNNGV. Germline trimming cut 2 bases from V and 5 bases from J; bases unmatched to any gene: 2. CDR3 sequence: CASSLYRGDEQYF. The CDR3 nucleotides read TGTGCCAGCAGCTTATACAGGGGGGACGAGCAGTACTTC.